This entry concerns a single TCR beta chain. In the authors' methods: Counts of nucleated cells, estimated from reference gene primer amplification, were obtained. Sequencing was performed with immunoSEQ multiplex PCR; in TCRdb, only in-frame clones are kept and a portion is missing. Clone size and the V and J calls come from that table; the DNA yielded D and trimming. The table has more than 100,000 clones, less than 75% seen once; the top ten hold about 0.85%. V was pared by 5 bases and J by 5 bases, with 10 bases between. The CDR3 consists of 13 residues. Germline loops: CDR1 SGHKS, CDR2 YYEKEE (reference sequence). These data come from a study of blood T cell repertoires in COVID-19. Whole-study context: COVID-19 samples, acute and convalescent, were from the United States, Italy and Spain.

The source of this sequence is a human donor with acute or convalescent COVID-19. The donor label of this sample is uncertain. This chain connects TRBV5-5 to TRBJ1-4; D is possibly TRBD1 (5 bases). Specimen: peripheral blood. The CDR3 DNA follows: TGTGCCAGCAGGGCGGGGGAGAATGAAAAACTGTTTTTT. It specifies CASRAGENEKLFF.